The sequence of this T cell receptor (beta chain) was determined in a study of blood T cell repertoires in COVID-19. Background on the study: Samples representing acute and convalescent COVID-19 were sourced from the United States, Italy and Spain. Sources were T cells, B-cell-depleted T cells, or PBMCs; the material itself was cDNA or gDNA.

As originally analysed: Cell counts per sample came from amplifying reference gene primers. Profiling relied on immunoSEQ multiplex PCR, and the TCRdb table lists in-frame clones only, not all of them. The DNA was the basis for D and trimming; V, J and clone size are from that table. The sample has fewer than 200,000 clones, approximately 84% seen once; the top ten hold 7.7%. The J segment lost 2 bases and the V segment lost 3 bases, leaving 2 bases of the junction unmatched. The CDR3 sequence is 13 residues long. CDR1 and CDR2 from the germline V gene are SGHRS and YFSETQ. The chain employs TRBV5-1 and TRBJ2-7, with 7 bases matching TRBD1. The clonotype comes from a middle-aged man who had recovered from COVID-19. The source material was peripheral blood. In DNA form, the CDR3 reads TGCGCCAGCAGCTGGGGGACAGCCTACGAGCAGTACTTC. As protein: CASSWGTAYEQYF.